The 15 T cell receptor beta chains given below trace back to one sample, sequenced in a study of early T cells in non-severe SARS-CoV-2 infection. MiXCR, applied by TCRdb to the 5' RACE reads, yields one record per CDR3 protein. The repertoire consists of 28,000 or so distinct CDR3 sequences, with 6.6% occurring once and the leading ten covering about a third. Sequenced sample: whole blood. The receptors shown here come from an adult who was a healthcare worker with PCR-confirmed SARS-CoV-2 infection or an uninfected control (not recorded which).

This clonotype was recorded many times. The rearrangement joins TRBV12-3 or TRBV12-4 to TRBJ2-1; 7 bases align to TRBD1. J was trimmed by 7 bases and V by 0 bases; bases with no gene match: 6. The CDR3 consists of 15 residues. The chain's CDR3 is CASSLARQGPNEQFF. CDR3 nucleotide sequence: TGTGCCAGCAGTTTAGCGCGACAGGGACCAAATGAGCAGTTCTTC.

This clonotype was counted ten times or more. This chain links TRBV14 with TRBJ1-1, with TRBD1 as a possible D gene (6 bases). This CDR3 has 14 residues. Trimming left V 2 bases short and J 4 bases short, with 11 bases between. Looked up from germline, CDR1 is SGHDN and CDR2 is FVKESK. The CDR3 spells CASSQQGRVTEAFF. CDR3 bases: TGTGCCAGCAGCCAACAGGGGAGAGTCACTGAAGCTTTCTTT.

The rearrangement links TRBV28 to TRBJ1-5; D gene unclear. V lost 6 bases, J lost 0 bases, and 12 bases lay in between. Germline V gives CDR1 MDHEN, CDR2 SYDVKM. This CDR3 comprises 15 residues. Here the CDR3 reads CASRTSRNSNQPQHF. The CDR3 bases are TGTGCCAGCAGAACATCAAGAAATAGCAATCAGCCCCAGCATTTT.

This clonotype was recorded at least ten times. This CDR3 reads CASSPADRGKNIQYF. The CDR3 DNA follows: TGTGCCAGCAGCCCCGCGGACAGGGGCAAAAACATTCAGTACTTC. V usage is TRBV11-2 and J usage is TRBJ2-4, with 9 bases lining up with TRBD1. CDR3 length: 15 residues. V lost 5 bases, J lost 3 bases, and 5 bases stayed unmatched. The germline V gene has CDR1 SGHAT and CDR2 FQNNGV.

This clonotype was counted many times. The rearrangement links TRBV9 to TRBJ2-7, with 7 bases identical to TRBD1. The V segment lost 3 bases and the J segment 1 base; nucleotides outside the gene matches: 7. The CDR3 runs to 15 residues. Germline lookup yields CDR1 SGDLS and CDR2 YYNGEE. CDR3 protein: CASSAGTAVSYEQYF. CDR3 sequence (DNA): TGTGCCAGCAGCGCCGGGACAGCCGTATCCTACGAGCAGTACTTC.

V gene TRBV6-6 combines with J gene TRBJ2-7; D ambiguous. Germline V lookup: CDR1 MNHNY, CDR2 SVGAGI (reference sequence). This CDR3 has 11 residues. The V and J ends lost 5 bases and 1 base respectively, with 3 bases between them. The CDR3 bases are TGTGCCAGCAGTGTGTCCTACGAGCAGTACTTC. It codes for CASSVSYEQYF.

This clonotype was observed many times. The chain uses TRBV13 and TRBJ2-1, with D possibly matching TRBD2 (6 bases). Germline-derived CDR1 and CDR2 are PRHDT and FYEKMQ (reference sequence). This CDR3 is built from 16 residues. Trimming stripped 1 base from V and 1 base from J, with 11 bases between. The CDR3 region has the DNA TGTGCCAGCAGCTTAGACTCAAGCGGGTCCTACAATGAGCAGTTCTTC. Its translation is CASSLDSSGSYNEQFF.

The sample holds many counts of this clonotype. This chain connects TRBV12-3 or TRBV12-4 to TRBJ2-7; D gene unclear. This CDR3 has 14 residues. The V gene lost 1 base and the J gene lost 1 base, with 8 bases spanning the gap. In DNA, the CDR3 is TGTGCCAGCAGTTTAGGGGGTCAATCCTACGAGCAGTACTTC. It encodes CASSLGGQSYEQYF.

This clonotype has only a few counts. The V call is TRBV6-2 or TRBV6-3, the J call TRBJ2-3, with D hard to call. The length of the CDR3 is 13 residues. Germline lookup yields CDR1 MNHEY and CDR2 SVGEGT. The V and J ends lost 2 bases and 5 bases respectively, with 8 bases between them. In DNA form, the CDR3 reads TGTGCCAGCAGTTACACCCGCGGAGATACGCAGTATTTT. Encoded protein: CASSYTRGDTQYF.

There are many counts of this clonotype. This sequence joins TRBV5-8 and TRBJ2-5; D is perhaps TRBD1 (5 bases). Germline V lookup: CDR1 SGHTS, CDR2 YDEGEE. Trimming stripped 1 base from V and 2 bases from J, with 9 bases between. The CDR3 extends over 14 amino acids. The chain's CDR3 is CASSLTGSQETQYF. CDR3 nucleotide sequence: TGTGCCAGCAGCTTGACAGGCTCTCAAGAGACCCAGTACTTC.

At least ten counts were recorded for this clonotype. The chain links TRBV2 to TRBJ2-5; D is possibly TRBD2 (6 bases). This CDR3 has 14 residues. V was clipped by 7 bases and J by 3 bases, with 15 bases between them. Germline V lookup: CDR1 SNHLY, CDR2 FYNNEI. The CDR3 DNA follows: TGTGCCAGCAAGTTCCTAGCGAGGGAAGAGACCCAGTACTTC. Encoded protein: CASKFLAREETQYF.

This clonotype was counted ten times or more. This CDR3 is CASTTVASGNTIYF. The CDR3 DNA sequence: TGTGCCAGTACGACAGTAGCCTCTGGAAACACCATATATTTT. This chain connects TRBV19 to TRBJ1-3; D perhaps matches TRBD1 (5 bases). Germline CDR1 reads LNHDA; CDR2 reads SQIVND (reference sequence). V was pared by 7 bases and J by 0 bases, with 10 bases between. The CDR3 is made up of 14 amino acids.

This clonotype was counted many times. The chain joins TRBV24-1 to TRBJ2-3; weak D call: TRBD2 (5 bases). The CDR3 consists of 18 residues. The germline gives CDR1 KGHDR, CDR2 SFDVKD. Trimming took off 4 bases at V and 10 bases at J, with 29 bases between the two ends. In nucleotides, the CDR3 is TGTGCCACCAGTGACCCGGGATCTAGATTCTCCGAGTTTGGGGCGCAGTATTTT. This encodes CATSDPGSRFSEFGAQYF.

The chain employs TRBV6-5 and TRBJ2-1; the match to TRBD2 covers 7 bases. There are 13 residues in the CDR3. CDR1 and CDR2 (germline): MNHEY, SVGAGI. Unmatched junction bases numbered 7, after V lost 5 bases and J lost 9 bases. CDR3 residues: CASSTTSAAEQFF. The CDR3 DNA follows: TGTGCCAGCAGTACCACTAGCGCGGCTGAGCAGTTCTTC.

The V call is TRBV10-3, the J call TRBJ2-3, with D tentatively TRBD1 (6 bases). V was cut by 6 bases and J by 5 bases, with 9 bases left in between. Germline V gives CDR1 ENHRY, CDR2 SYGVKD. The CDR3 has 12 amino acids. This chain's CDR3 is CAIRTGGDTQYF. In DNA form, the CDR3 reads TGTGCCATCAGGACAGGCGGAGATACGCAGTATTTT.